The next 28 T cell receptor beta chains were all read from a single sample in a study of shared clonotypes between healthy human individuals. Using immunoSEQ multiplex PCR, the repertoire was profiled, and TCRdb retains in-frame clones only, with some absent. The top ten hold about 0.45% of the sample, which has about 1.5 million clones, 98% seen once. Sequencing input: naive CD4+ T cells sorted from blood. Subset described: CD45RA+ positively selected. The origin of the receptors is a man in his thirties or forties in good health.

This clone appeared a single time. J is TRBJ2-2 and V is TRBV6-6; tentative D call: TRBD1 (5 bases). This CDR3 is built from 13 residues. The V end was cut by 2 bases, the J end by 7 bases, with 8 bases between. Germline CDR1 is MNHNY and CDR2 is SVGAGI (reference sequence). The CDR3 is CASSYVRGGELFF. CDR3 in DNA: TGTGCCAGCAGTTACGTTAGGGGCGGGGAGCTGTTTTTT.

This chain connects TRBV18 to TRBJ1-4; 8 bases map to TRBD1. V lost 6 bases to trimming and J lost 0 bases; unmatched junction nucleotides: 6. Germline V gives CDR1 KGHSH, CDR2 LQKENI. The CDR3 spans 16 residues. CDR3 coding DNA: TGTGCCAGCTCCCGGGCACAGGGGGCAACTAATGAAAAACTGTTTTTT. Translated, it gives CASSRAQGATNEKLFF.

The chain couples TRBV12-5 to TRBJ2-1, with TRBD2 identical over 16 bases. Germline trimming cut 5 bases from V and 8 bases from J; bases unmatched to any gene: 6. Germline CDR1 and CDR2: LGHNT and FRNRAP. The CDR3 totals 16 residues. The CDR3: CASGPGTSGRVDEQFF. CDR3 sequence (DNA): TGTGCTAGTGGTCCCGGGACTAGCGGGAGGGTAGATGAGCAGTTCTTC.

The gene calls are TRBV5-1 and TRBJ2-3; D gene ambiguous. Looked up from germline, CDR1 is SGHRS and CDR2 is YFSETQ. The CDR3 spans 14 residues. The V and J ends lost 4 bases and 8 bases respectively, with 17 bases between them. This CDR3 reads CASSPNGPPGTQYF. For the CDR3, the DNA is TGCGCCAGCAGCCCAAATGGGCCCCCAGGTACGCAGTATTTT.

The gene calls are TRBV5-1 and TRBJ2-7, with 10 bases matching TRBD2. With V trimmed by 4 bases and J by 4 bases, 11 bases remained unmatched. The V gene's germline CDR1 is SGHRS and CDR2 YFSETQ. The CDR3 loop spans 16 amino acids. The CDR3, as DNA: TGCGCCAGCAGCCCGGCGCTAGCGGGAGTATCGTACGAGCAGTACTTC. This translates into CASSPALAGVSYEQYF.

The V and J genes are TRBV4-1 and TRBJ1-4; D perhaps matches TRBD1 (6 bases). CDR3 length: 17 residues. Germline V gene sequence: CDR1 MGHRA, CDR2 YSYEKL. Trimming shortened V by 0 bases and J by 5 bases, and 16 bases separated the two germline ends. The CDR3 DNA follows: TGCGCCAGCAGCCAAGAACTTGCCTGGGGGGCCAATGAAAAACTGTTTTTT. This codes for CASSQELAWGANEKLFF.

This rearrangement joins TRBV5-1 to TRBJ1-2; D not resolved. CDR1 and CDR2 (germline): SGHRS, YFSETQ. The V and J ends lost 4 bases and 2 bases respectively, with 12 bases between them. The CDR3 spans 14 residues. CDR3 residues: CASSINRRNYGYTF. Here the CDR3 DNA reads TGCGCCAGCAGCATAAATAGACGGAACTATGGCTACACCTTC.

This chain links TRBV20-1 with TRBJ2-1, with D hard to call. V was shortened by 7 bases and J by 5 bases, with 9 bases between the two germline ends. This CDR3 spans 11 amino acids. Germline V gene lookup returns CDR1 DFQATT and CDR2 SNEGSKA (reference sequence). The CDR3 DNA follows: TGCAGTGGTGCAGGCCACAATGAGCAGTTCTTC. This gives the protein CSGAGHNEQFF.

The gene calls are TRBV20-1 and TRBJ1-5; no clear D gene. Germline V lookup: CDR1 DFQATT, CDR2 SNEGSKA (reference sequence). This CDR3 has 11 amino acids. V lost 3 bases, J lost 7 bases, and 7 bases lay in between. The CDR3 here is CSASVEQPQHF. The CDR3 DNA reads TGCAGTGCTAGTGTGGAGCAGCCCCAGCATTTT.

CDR3 sequence (DNA): TGTGCCAGCAGTTACTCTTTTGTCACTGAAGCTTTCTTT. Protein: CASSYSFVTEAFF. V gene TRBV6-5 combines with J gene TRBJ1-1, with D unresolved. The V and J ends lost 0 bases and 4 bases respectively, with 6 bases between them. This CDR3 contains 13 residues. Germline lookup yields CDR1 MNHEY and CDR2 SVGAGI.

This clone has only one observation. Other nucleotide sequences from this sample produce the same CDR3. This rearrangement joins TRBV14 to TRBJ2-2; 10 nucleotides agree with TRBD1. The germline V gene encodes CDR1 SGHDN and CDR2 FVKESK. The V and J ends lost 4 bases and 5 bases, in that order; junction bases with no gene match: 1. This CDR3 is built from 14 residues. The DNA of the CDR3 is TGTGCCAGCAGCCGGGACAGGGGTACCGGGGAGCTGTTTTTT. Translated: CASSRDRGTGELFF.

The CDR3 region is CASSLTGPVMEQYF. Here the CDR3 DNA reads TGCGCCAGCAGCCTAACAGGGCCGGTAATGGAGCAGTACTTC. The chain has TRBV5-1 and TRBJ2-7; D is perhaps TRBD1 (6 bases). This CDR3 has 14 amino acids. V shed 4 bases and J shed 7 bases, with 18 bases lying between them. The germline CDR1 and CDR2 sequences are SGHRS and YFSETQ.

The CDR3 DNA reads TGTGCCAGCACTACCGGGACAGGGGGAACCTACGAGCAGTACTTC. Amino acids: CASTTGTGGTYEQYF. The rearrangement uses TRBV28 and TRBJ2-7; 11 bases are shared with TRBD1. This CDR3 has 15 amino acids. Germline assignment: CDR1 MDHEN and CDR2 SYDVKM. J gave up 2 bases and V 7 bases, and 7 bases lay outside the gene matches.

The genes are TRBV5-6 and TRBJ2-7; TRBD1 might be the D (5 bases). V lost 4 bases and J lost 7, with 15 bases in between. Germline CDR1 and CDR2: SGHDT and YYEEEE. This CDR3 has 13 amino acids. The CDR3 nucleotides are TGTGCCAGCAGCAGGGGCCTTCGTGAGGAGCAGTACTTC. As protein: CASSRGLREEQYF.

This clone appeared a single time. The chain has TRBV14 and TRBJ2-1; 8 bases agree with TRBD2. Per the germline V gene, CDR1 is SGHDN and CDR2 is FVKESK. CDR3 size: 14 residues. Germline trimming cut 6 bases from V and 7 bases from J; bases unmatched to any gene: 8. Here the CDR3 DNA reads TGTGCCAGCAGTAAGGGACTAGTTATTAATGAGCAGTTCTTC. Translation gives CASSKGLVINEQFF. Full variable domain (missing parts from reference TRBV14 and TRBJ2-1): EAGVTQFPSHSVIEKGQTVTLRCDPISGHDNLYWYRRVMGKEIKFLLHFVKESKQDESGMPNNRFLAERTGGTYSTLKVQPAELEDSGVYFCASSKGLVINEQFFGPGTRLTVL.

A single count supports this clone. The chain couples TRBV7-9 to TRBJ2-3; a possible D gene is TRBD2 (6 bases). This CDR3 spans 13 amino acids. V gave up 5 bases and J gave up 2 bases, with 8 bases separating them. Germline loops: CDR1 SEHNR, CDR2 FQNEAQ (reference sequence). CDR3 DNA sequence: TGTGCCAGCAGCGTACTAGCCACAGATACGCAGTATTTT. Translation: CASSVLATDTQYF.

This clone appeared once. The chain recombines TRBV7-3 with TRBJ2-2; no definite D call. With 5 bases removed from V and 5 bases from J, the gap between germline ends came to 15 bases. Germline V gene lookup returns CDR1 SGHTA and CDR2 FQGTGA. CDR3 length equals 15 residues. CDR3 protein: CASSRQLGATGELFF. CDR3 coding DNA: TGTGCCAGCAGCCGCCAATTGGGCGCGACCGGGGAGCTGTTTTTT.

This chain's CDR3 is CASSTKDRGRPAGELFF. The CDR3 coding sequence is TGTGCCAGCAGCACAAAGGACAGGGGGCGCCCCGCCGGGGAGCTGTTTTTT. The rearrangement links TRBV7-6 to TRBJ2-2; 11 positions match TRBD1. The length of the CDR3 is 17 residues. Trimming at V came to 5 bases and at J to 6 bases, leaving 11 bases not matched to a gene. The germline gives CDR1 SGHVS, CDR2 FNYEAQ.

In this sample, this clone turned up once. CDR3 nucleotide sequence: TGTGCCAGTAGGGCAGGCAATCAGCCCCAGCATTTT. It translates to CASRAGNQPQHF. The J gene is TRBJ1-5, the V gene TRBV19; no clear D gene. This CDR3 has 12 amino acids. V was clipped by 6 bases and J by 2 bases, with 5 bases between them. Germline V gives CDR1 LNHDA, CDR2 SQIVND (reference sequence).

CDR3 residues: CASSLAPGVLGEQYF. For the CDR3, the DNA is TGTGCCAGCAGCTTAGCGCCGGGGGTCCTCGGCGAGCAGTACTTC. The rearrangement uses TRBV7-2 and TRBJ2-7, with a tentative D call TRBD2 (6 bases). The CDR3 runs to 15 residues. V was trimmed by 0 bases and J by 6 bases, leaving 15 bases between them. Looked up from germline, CDR1 is SGHTA and CDR2 is FQGNSA. The complete variable domain, with remaining parts taken from reference TRBV7-2 and TRBJ2-7, reads GAGVSQSPSNKVTEKGKDVELRCDPISGHTALYWYRQSLGQGLEFLIYFQGNSAPDKSGLPSDRFSAERTGGSVSTLTIQRTQQEDSAVYLCASSLAPGVLGEQYFGPGTRLTVT.

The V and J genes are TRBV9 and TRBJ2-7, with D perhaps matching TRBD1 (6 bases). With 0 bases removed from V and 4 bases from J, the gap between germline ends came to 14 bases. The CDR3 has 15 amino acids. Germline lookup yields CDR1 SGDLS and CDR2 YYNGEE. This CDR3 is CASSVGVVDSYEQYF. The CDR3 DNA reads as TGTGCCAGCAGCGTAGGAGTAGTGGACAGTTACGAGCAGTACTTC.

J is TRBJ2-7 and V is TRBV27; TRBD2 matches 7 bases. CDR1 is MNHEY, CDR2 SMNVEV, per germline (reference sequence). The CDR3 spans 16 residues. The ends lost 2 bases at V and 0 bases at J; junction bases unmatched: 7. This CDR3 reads CASSLKGWGGSYEQYF. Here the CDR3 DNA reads TGTGCCAGCAGTTTAAAGGGGTGGGGGGGCTCCTACGAGCAGTACTTC.

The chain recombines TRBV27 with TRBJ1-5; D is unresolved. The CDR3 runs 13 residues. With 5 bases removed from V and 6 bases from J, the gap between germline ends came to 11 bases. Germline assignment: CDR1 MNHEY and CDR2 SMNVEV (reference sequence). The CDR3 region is CASSTRRGQPQHF. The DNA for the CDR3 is TGTGCCAGCAGTACCCGCCGGGGTCAGCCCCAGCATTTT.

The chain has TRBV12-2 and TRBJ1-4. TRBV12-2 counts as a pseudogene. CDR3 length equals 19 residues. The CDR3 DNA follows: TGTGCAAGTCGCTTAGCCGCGAGGGGAGCCGAGAATAAAAATGAAAAACTGTTTTTT. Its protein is CASRLAARGAENKNEKLFF.

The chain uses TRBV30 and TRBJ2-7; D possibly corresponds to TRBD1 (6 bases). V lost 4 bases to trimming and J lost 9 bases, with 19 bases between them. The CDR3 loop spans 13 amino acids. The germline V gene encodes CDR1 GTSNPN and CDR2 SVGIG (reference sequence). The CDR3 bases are TGTGCCTGGACGGTAGGGGGATACACTGGGCAGTACTTC. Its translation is CAWTVGGYTGQYF.

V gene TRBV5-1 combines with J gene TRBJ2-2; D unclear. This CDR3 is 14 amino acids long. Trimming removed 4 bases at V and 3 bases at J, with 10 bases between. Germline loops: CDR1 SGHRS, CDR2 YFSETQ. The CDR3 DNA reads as TGCGCCAGCAGCCCTACGATCGACACCGGGGAGCTGTTTTTT. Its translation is CASSPTIDTGELFF.

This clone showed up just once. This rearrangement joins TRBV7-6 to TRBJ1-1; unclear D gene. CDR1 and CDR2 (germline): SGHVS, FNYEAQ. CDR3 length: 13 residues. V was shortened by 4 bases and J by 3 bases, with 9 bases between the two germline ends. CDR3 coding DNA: TGTGCCAGCAGCTCCGCCCCGTACACTGAAGCTTTCTTT. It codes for CASSSAPYTEAFF. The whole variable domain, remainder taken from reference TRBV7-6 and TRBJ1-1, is GAGVSQSPRYKVTKRGQDVALRCDPISGHVSLYWYRQALGQGPEFLTYFNYEAQQDKSGLPNDRFSAERPEGSISTLTIQRTEQRDSAMYRCASSSAPYTEAFFGQGTRLTVV.

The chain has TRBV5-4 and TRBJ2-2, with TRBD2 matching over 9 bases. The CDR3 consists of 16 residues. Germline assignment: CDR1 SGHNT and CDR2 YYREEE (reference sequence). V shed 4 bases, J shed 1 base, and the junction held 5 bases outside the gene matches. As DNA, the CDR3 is TGTGCCAGCAGCCGGATAGCGGGAGAGAACACCGGGGAGCTGTTTTTT. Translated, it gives CASSRIAGENTGELFF.